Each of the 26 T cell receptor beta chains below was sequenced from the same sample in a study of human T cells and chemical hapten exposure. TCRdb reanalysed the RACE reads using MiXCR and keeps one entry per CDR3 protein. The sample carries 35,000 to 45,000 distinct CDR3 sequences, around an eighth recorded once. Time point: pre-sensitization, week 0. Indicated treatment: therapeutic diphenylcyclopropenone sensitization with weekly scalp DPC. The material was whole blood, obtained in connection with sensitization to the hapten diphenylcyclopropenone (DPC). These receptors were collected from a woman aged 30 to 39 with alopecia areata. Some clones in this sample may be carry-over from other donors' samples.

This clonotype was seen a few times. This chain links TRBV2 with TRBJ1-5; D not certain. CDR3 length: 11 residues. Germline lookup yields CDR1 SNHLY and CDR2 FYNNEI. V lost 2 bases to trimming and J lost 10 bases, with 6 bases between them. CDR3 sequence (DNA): TGTGCCAGCAGTGAATTGGGACCCCAGCATTTT. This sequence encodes CASSELGPQHF.

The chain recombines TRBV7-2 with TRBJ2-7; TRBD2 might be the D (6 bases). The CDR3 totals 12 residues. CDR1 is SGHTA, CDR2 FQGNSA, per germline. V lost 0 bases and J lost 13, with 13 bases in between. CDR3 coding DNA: TGTGCCAGCAGCTTAGCGGTGGGACTTCCTTACTTC. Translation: CASSLAVGLPYF.

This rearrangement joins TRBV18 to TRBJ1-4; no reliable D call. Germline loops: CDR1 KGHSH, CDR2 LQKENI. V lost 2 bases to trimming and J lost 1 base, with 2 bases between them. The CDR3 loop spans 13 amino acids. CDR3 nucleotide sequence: TGTGCCAGCTCACCAAGAACTAATGAAAAACTGTTTTTT. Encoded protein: CASSPRTNEKLFF.

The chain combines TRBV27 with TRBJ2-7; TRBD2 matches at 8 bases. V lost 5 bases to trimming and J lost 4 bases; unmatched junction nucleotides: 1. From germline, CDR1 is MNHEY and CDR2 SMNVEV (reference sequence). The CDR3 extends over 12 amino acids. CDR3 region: CASSRGRYEQYF. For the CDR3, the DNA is TGTGCCAGCAGTCGCGGGAGGTACGAGCAGTACTTC.

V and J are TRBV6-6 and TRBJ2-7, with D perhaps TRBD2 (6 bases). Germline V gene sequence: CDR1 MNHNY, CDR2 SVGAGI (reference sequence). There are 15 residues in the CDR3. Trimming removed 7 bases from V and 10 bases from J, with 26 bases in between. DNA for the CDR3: TGTGCCAGCACCCCCCGGGGTAGCGGAAGCTTCGAACAGTACTTC. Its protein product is CASTPRGSGSFEQYF.

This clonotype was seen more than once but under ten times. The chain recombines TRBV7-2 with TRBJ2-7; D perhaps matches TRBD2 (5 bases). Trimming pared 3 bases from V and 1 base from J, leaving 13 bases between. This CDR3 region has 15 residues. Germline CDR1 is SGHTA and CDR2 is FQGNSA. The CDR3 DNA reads TGTGCCAGCAGCTTGGGCCTGACGGGGTCCTACGAGCAGTACTTC. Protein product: CASSLGLTGSYEQYF.

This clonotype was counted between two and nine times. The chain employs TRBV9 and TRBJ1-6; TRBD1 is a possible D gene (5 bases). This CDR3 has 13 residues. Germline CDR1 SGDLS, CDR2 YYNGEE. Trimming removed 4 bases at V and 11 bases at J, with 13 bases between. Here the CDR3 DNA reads TGTGCCAGCAGCACGGGGCCGAACCCACCCCTCCACTTT. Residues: CASSTGPNPPLHF.

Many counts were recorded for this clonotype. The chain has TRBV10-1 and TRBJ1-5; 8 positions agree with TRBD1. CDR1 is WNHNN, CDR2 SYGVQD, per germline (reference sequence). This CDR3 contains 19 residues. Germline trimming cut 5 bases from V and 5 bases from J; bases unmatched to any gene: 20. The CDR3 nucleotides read TGCGCCAGCAGTCGTTTCGATCGGGACAGGTCGGTTCGAGATCAGCCCCAGCATTTT. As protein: CASSRFDRDRSVRDQPQHF.

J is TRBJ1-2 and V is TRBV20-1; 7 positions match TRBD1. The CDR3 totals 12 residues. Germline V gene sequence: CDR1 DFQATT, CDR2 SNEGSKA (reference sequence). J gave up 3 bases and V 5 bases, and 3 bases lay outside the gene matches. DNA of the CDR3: TGCAGTGCTGCCGACAGGGACTATGGCTACACCTTC. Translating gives CSAADRDYGYTF.

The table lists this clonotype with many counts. CDR3 region: CASSLTSGSDEQFF. The CDR3 coding sequence is TGTGCCAGCAGCTTGACTAGCGGGAGCGATGAGCAGTTCTTC. The chain joins TRBV11-2 to TRBJ2-1; 12 bases line up with TRBD2. The CDR3 covers 14 residues. V trimming: 3 bases; J trimming: 8 bases; junction bases outside the gene matches: 2. Germline V gives CDR1 SGHAT, CDR2 FQNNGV. Filled out from reference TRBV11-2 and TRBJ2-1, the complete variable domain reads EAGVAQSPRYKIIEKRQSVAFWCNPISGHATLYWYQQILGQGPKLLIQFQNNGVVDDSQLPKDRFSAERLKGVDSTLKIQPAKLEDSAVYLCASSLTSGSDEQFFGPGTRLTVL.

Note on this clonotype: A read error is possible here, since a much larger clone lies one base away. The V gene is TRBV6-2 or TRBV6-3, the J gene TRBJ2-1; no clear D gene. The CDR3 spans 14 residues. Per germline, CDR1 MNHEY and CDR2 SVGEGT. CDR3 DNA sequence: TGTACCAGCAGACGACCTGAAGTGGTGTATGAGCAGTTCTTC. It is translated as CTSRRPEVVYEQFF.

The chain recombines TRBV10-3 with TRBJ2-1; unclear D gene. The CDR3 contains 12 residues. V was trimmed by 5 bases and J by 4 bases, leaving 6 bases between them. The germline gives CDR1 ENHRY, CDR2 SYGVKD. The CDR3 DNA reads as TGTGCCATCAGTCCAGGTTACAATGAGCAGTTCTTC. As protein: CAISPGYNEQFF.

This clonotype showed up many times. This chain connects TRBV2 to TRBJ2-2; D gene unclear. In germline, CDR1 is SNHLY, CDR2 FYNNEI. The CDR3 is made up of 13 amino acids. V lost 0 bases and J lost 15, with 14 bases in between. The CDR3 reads CASSEALWGLMFF. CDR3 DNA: TGTGCCAGCAGTGAAGCGCTTTGGGGTTTGATGTTTTTT.

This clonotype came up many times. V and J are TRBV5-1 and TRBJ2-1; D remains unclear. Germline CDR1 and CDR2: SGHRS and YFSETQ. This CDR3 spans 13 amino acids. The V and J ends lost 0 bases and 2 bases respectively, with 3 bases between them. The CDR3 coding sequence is TGCGCCAGCAGCTTGGCCACCTACAATGAGCAGTTCTTC. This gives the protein CASSLATYNEQFF.

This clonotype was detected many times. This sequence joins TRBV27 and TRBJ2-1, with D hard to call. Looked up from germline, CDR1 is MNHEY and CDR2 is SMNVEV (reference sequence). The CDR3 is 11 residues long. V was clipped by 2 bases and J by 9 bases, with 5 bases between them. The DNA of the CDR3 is TGTGCCAGCAGTTTAGGGGTTGAGCAGTTCTTC. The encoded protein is CASSLGVEQFF.

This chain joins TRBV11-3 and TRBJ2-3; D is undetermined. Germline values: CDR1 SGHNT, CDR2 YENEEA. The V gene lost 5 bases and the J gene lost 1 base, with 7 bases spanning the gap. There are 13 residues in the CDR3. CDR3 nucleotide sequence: TGTGCCAGCAGCGGGTCAGGCACAGATACGCAGTATTTT. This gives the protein CASSGSGTDTQYF.

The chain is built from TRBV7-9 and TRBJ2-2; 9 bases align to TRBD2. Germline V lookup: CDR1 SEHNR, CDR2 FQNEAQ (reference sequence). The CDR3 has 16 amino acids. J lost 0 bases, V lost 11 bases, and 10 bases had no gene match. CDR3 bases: TGTGCCGCCCCGGGGCTAGCGGGATCGAACACCGGGGAGCTGTTTTTT. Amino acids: CAAPGLAGSNTGELFF.

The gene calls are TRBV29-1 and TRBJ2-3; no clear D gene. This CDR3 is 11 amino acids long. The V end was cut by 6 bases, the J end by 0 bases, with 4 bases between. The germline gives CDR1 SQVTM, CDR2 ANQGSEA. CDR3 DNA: TGCAGCGTGGATAGCACAGATACGCAGTATTTT. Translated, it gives CSVDSTDTQYF.

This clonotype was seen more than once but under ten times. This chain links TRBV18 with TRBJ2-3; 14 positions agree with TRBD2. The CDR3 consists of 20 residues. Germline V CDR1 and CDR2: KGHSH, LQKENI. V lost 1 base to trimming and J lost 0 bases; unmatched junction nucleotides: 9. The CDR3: CASSPRLTSGRDVSTDTQYF. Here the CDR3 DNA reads TGTGCCAGCTCACCACGTTTGACTAGCGGGAGGGATGTGAGCACAGATACGCAGTATTTT.

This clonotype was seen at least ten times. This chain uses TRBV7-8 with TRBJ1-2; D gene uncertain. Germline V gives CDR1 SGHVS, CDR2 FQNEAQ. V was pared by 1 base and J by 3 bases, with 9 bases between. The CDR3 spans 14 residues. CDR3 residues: CASSLVSSHYGYTF. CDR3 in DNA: TGTGCCAGCAGCTTAGTTTCTAGCCACTATGGCTACACCTTC.

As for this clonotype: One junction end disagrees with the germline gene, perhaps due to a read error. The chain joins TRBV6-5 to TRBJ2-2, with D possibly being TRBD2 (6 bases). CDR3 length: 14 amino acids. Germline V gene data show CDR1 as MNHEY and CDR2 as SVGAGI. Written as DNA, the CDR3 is TGTGCCAGCAGTTATGATAGCGGCACCGGGGAGCCGTTTTTT. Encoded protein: CASSYDSGTGEPFF.

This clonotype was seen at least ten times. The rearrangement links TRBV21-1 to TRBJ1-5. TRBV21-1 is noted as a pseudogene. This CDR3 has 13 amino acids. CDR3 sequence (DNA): TGTGCCAGCGGGTCGACCCTCGGTCAGCCCCAGCATTTT. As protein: CASGSTLGQPQHF.

CDR3 sequence: CASRLGTSGRAASSWDEQFF. The CDR3 DNA sequence: TGTGCAAGTCGCCTAGGGACTAGCGGGAGGGCCGCGTCCTCTTGGGATGAGCAGTTCTTC. The chain combines TRBV12-2 with TRBJ2-1; TRBD2 was called by the table and not checked on the DNA. TRBV12-2 is an annotated pseudogene. This CDR3 has 20 residues.

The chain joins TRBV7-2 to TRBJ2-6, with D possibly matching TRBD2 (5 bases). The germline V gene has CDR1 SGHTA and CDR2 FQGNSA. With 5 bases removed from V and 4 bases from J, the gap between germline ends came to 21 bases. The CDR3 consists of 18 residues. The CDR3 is CASSTEATKASGANVLTF. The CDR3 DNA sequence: TGTGCCAGCAGCACGGAGGCTACGAAGGCGTCGGGGGCCAACGTCCTGACTTTC.

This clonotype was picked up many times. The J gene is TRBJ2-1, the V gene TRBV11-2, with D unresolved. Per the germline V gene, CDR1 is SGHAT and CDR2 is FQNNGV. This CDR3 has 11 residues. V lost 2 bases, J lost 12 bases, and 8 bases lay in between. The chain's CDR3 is CASSLQRWQFF. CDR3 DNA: TGTGCCAGCAGCTTACAGCGCTGGCAGTTCTTC.

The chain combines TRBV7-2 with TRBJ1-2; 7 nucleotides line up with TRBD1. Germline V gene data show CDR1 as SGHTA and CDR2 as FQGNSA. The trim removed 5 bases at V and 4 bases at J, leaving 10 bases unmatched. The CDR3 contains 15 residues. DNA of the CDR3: TGTGCCAGCAGCGAGACAGGGAAAGGCCTCTATGGCTACACCTTC. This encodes CASSETGKGLYGYTF.